The present TCR beta chain was sequenced within a study of OX40 agonist ivuxolimab in advanced cancers. The wider study: The mean age was roughly 60 years, ranging from about 20 to 79, with over 70% of participants male. Study-level results: Some patients without response likewise showed low normalized clonal expansion. Expanded peripheral T cell antigen specificity was not determined.

With baseline, cycle 4 day 1, and cycle 7 day 1 as timepoints, blood was sampled. Concerning this clone itself: Its antigen is unidentified.

The protocol was immunoSEQ multiplex PCR, while the TCRdb copy is restricted to in-frame clones and leaves out a portion. The table shows approximately 64,000 clones, with 83% occurring only once. The sample in question was CD4+ or CD8+ T cells sorted from blood, obtained in a trial of the OX40 agonist ivuxolimab. The sequence was obtained from an adult with an advanced solid tumor such as melanoma, head and neck, liver or kidney cancer.

CDR3 nucleotides: TGTGCCAGCAGCCAAGATTGGCTAGCGGCCTACAATGAGCAGTTCTTC. Amino acid sequence: CASSQDWLAAYNEQFF. The chain combines TRBV4-2 with TRBJ2-1; 7 bases fit TRBD2. The V and J ends lost 0 bases and 2 bases, in that order; junction bases with no gene match: 4. CDR3 size: 16 residues. CDR1 is LGHNA and CDR2 is YNFKEQ in the germline V gene.